Reported below is one T cell receptor beta chain. This entry comes from a study of blood T cell repertoires in COVID-19. Study context: Sites across the United States, Italy and Spain contributed samples from acute and convalescent COVID-19. From T cells, B-cell-depleted T cells, or PBMCs came the material, which was cDNA or gDNA.

The authors' processing: Reference gene primers were amplified, and this amplification served to estimate nucleated cell counts. This table comes from immunoSEQ multiplex PCR, and its TCRdb copy is limited to in-frame clones, with some not included. From that table come the V and J calls and clone size; the DNA was used to work out D and trimming. Among approximately 150,000 clones listed, 85% were seen once. The CDR3 consists of 14 residues. The V gene lost 6 bases and the J gene lost 1 base, with 15 bases spanning the gap. Looked up from germline, CDR1 is SQVTM and CDR2 is ANQGSEA. The TCR was taken from a man aged 40-49 years with acute or convalescent COVID-19. The chain recombines TRBV29-1 with TRBJ1-2, with D possibly TRBD1 on 6 matching bases. Sample: peripheral blood. CDR3 bases: TGCAGCGTCGCAGGGGAATTTCTTAACTATGGCTACACCTTC. It yields the protein CSVAGEFLNYGYTF. Looking up the rest from reference TRBV29-1 and TRBJ1-2 gives the full variable domain: SAVISQKPSRDICQRGTSLTIQCQVDSQVTMMFWYRQQPGQSLTLIATANQGSEATYESGFVIDKFPISRPNLTFSTLTVSNMSPEDSSIYLCSVAGEFLNYGYTFGSGTRLTVV.